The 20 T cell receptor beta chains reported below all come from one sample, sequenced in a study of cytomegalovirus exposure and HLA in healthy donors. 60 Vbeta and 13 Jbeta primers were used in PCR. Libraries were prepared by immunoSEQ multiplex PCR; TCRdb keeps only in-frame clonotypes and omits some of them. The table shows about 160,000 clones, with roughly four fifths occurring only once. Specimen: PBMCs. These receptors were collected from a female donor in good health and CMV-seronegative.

CDR3 bases: TGTGCTAGTGGTTCAACTACCCCGACTGGCCCTGGGGCATCCACAGATACGCAGTATTTT. Translating it yields CASGSTTPTGPGASTDTQYF. The chain recombines TRBV12-5 with TRBJ2-3; a possible D gene is TRBD1 (5 bases). This CDR3 is 20 amino acids long. CDR1 LGHNT and CDR2 FRNRAP come from the germline V gene. The germline V and J ends were trimmed by 4 bases and 2 bases, with 28 bases remaining between them.

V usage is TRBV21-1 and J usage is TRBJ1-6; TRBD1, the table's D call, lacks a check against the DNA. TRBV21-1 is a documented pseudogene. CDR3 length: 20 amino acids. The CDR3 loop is CASSKKALRSWGQGRSPLHF. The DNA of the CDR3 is TGTGCCAGCAGCAAAAAAGCGCTCCGATCCTGGGGACAGGGTAGGTCACCCCTCCACTTT.

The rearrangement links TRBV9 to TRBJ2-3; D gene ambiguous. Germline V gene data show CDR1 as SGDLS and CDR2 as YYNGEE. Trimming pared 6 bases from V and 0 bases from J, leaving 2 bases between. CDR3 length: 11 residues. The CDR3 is CASTSTDTQYF. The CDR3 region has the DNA TGTGCCAGCACTAGCACAGATACGCAGTATTTT.

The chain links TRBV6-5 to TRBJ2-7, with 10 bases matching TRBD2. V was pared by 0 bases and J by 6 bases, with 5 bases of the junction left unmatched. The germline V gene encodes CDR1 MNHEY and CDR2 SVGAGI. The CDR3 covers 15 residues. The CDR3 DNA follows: TGTGCCAGCAGTTACTCAACAGCGGGAGGGCTCGAGCAGTACTTC. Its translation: CASSYSTAGGLEQYF.

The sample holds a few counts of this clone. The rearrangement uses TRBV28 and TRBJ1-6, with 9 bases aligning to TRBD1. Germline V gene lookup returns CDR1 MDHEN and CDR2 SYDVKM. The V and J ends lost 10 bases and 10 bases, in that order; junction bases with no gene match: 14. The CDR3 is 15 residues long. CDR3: CATLGGDRVSSPLHF. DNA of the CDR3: TGTGCCACCTTGGGGGGGGACAGGGTGAGCTCACCCCTCCACTTT.

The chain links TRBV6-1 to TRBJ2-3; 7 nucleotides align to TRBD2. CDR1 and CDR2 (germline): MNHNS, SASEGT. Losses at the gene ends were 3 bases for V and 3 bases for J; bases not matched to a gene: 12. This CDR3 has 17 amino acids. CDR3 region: CASSDRSVRRETDTQYF. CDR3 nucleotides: TGTGCCAGCAGTGATCGGTCTGTCAGGCGGGAGACAGATACGCAGTATTTT.

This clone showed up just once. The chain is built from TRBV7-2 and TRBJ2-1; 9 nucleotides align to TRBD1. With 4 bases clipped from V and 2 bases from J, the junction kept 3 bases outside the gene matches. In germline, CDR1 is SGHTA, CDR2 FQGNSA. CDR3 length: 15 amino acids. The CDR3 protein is CASSSTGGAYNEQFF. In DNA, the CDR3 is TGTGCCAGCAGCTCTACAGGGGGCGCCTACAATGAGCAGTTCTTC.

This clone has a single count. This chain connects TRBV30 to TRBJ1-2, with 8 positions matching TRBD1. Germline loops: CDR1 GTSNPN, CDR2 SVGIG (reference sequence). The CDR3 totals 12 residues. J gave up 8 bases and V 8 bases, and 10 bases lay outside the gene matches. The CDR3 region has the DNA TGTGCCATCTCCCAGGGGGCTGGAGGCTACACCTTC. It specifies CAISQGAGGYTF.

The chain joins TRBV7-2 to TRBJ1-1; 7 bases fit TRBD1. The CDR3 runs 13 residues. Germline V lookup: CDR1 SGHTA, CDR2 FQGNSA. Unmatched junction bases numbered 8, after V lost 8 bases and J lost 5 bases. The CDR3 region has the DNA TGTGCCAGCGGGGATAGGGGGCGAACTGAAGCTTTCTTT. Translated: CASGDRGRTEAFF.

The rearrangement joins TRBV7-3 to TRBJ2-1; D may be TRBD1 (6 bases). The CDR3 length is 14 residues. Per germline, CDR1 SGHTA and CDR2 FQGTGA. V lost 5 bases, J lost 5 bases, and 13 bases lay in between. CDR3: CASSGGAGNNEQFF. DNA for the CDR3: TGTGCCAGCAGCGGGGGCGCCGGTAACAATGAGCAGTTCTTC.

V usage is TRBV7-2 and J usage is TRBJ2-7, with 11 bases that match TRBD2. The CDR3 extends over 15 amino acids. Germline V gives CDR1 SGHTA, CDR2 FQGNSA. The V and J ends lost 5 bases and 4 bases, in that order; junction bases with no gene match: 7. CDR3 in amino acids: CASSRRLAGSYEQYF. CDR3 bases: TGTGCCAGCAGCCGCCGACTAGCGGGGTCTTACGAGCAGTACTTC.

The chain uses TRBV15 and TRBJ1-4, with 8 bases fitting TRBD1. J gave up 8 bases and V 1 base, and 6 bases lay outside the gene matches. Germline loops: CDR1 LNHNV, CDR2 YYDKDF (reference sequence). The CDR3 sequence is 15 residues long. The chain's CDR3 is CATSRATGVEEKLFF. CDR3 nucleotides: TGTGCCACCAGCAGAGCGACAGGGGTAGAGGAAAAACTGTTTTTT.

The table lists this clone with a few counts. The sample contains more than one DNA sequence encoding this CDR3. Written as DNA, the CDR3 is TGTGCCAGCAGTCCCCCGGGAGCCTACAATGAGCAGTTCTTC. As protein: CASSPPGAYNEQFF. The chain carries TRBV6-5 and TRBJ2-1; the D gene is possibly TRBD2 (6 bases). CDR1 and CDR2 from the germline V gene are MNHEY and SVGAGI. The CDR3 runs to 14 residues. The V and J ends lost 5 bases and 2 bases respectively, with 10 bases between them.

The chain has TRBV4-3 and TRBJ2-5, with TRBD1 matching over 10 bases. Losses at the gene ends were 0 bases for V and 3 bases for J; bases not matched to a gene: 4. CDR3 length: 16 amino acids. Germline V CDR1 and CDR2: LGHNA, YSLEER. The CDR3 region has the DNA TGCGCCAGCAGCCAAGATATAGGGACAGGGGAAGAGACCCAGTACTTC. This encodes CASSQDIGTGEETQYF.

The CDR3 spells CASSDPSRSEAFF. The DNA of the CDR3 is TGTGCCAGCAGTGACCCTTCACGGAGCGAAGCTTTCTTT. This chain links TRBV25-1 with TRBJ1-1; D is ambiguous. Germline-derived CDR1 and CDR2 are MGHDK and SYGVNS. Trimming shortened V by 3 bases and J by 8 bases, and 13 bases separated the two germline ends. The CDR3 is made up of 13 amino acids.

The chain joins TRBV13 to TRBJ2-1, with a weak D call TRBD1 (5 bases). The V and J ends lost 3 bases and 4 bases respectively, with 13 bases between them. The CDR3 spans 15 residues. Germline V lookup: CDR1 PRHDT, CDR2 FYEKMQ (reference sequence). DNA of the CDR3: TGTGCCAGCAGCTTGGACAAGTCCGTTTACAATGAGCAGTTCTTC. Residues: CASSLDKSVYNEQFF.

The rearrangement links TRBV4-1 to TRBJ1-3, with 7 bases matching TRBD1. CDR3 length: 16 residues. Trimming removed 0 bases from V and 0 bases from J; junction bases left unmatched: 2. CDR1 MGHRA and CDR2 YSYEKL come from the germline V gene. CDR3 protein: CASSQDDRVSGNTIYF. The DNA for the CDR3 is TGCGCCAGCAGCCAAGACGACAGGGTCTCTGGAAACACCATATATTTT.

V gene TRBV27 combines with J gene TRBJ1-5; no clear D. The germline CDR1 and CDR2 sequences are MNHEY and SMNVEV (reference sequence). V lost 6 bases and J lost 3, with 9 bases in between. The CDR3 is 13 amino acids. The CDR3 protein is CASSRTNNQPQHF. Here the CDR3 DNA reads TGTGCCAGCAGCCGAACTAACAATCAGCCCCAGCATTTT.

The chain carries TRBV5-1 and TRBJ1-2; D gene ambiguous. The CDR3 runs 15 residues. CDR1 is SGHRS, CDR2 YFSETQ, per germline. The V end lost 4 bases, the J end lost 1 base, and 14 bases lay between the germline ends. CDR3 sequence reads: CASSPGFTVNYGYTF. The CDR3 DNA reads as TGCGCCAGCAGCCCGGGGTTTACAGTTAACTATGGCTACACCTTC.

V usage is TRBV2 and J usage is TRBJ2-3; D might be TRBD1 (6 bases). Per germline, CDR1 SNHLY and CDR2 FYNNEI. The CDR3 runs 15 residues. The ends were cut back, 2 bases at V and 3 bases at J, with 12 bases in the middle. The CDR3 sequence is CASSEPGHDTDTQYF. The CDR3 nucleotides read TGTGCCAGCAGTGAACCGGGACACGATACAGATACGCAGTATTTT.